The source of this T cell receptor (beta chain) is a study of T cells after posttransplantation cyclophosphamide. This CDR3 has 15 residues. Germline CDR1 and CDR2: MNHEY and SVGAGI. V lost 6 bases and J 0 bases, leaving 13 bases between the germline ends. This clone has only a few counts. The method was immunoSEQ multiplex PCR; TCRdb's version includes in-frame clones alone and lacks a portion of them. The sample is made up of 30,000 to 50,000 clones, none counted only once. The related graft donor's blood sample was taken on the day of bone marrow donation. This rearrangement joins TRBV6-5 to TRBJ2-3; TRBD2 is a possible D gene (6 bases). This clonotype was obtained from a woman between 50 and 59 years old in good health and a related stem cell transplant donor. The material sequenced was PBMCs. In DNA form, the CDR3 reads TGTGCCAGCAGCAGTAGCGGATCTAGCACAGATACGCAGTATTTT. Protein sequence: CASSSSGSSTDTQYF.